The 2 T cell receptor beta chains below all came from one sample that was sequenced in a study of OX40 agonist ivuxolimab in advanced cancers. TCRdb's copy holds only in-frame clones and misses some; the assay was immunoSEQ multiplex PCR. The table has approximately 120,000 clones, just under 95% seen once. The material was CD4+ or CD8+ T cells sorted from blood, obtained in a trial of the OX40 agonist ivuxolimab. The receptors stem from an adult with an advanced solid tumor such as melanoma, head and neck, liver or kidney cancer.

J is TRBJ2-7 and V is TRBV5-1; 9 nucleotides line up with TRBD1. From germline, CDR1 is SGHRS and CDR2 YFSETQ. J gave up 5 bases and V 5 bases, and 14 bases lay outside the gene matches. CDR3 length: 16 residues. The CDR3 coding sequence is TGCGCCAGCAGAAGTCTACCGGGACAGGGTCCCCACGAGCAGTACTTC. Translated, it gives CASRSLPGQGPHEQYF.

This clone was observed once. The rearrangement links TRBV27 to TRBJ1-5; D might be TRBD1 (6 bases). Trimming stripped 4 bases from V and 1 base from J, with 11 bases between. Germline CDR1 and CDR2: MNHEY and SMNVEV (reference sequence). The CDR3 is made up of 15 amino acids. CDR3 residues: CASSSGVWSNQPQHF. CDR3 bases: TGTGCCAGCAGTTCAGGGGTCTGGAGCAATCAGCCCCAGCATTTT.